These 15 T cell receptor beta chains originate from one sample sequenced in a study of shared clonotypes between healthy human individuals. Produced via immunoSEQ multiplex PCR; TCRdb's table is partial and in-frame only. This sample has approximately 2,000,000 clones; over 85% occur once, and the top ten carry about 1.7%. As defined, naive CD8 cells were CD45RO-negative and positively selected for CCR7, with terminally differentiated effector memory CD45RA+ cells excluded. The specimen was naive CD8+ T cells from PBMCs. These TCRs come from a man aged 18-30 years in good health. Some clones in this sample may be carry-over from other donors' samples.

This clone has just one count. The genes are TRBV9 and TRBJ2-1; TRBD2 is a possible D gene (6 bases). The CDR3 extends over 22 amino acids. In germline, CDR1 is SGDLS, CDR2 YYNGEE. V was cut by 3 bases and J by 0 bases, with 31 bases left in between. CDR3 protein: CASSGRGTNSSEWDNSYNEQFF. In nucleotides, the CDR3 is TGTGCCAGCAGCGGACGGGGGACGAATTCTTCCGAGTGGGATAACTCCTACAATGAGCAGTTCTTC.

This chain links TRBV4-2 with TRBJ2-5, with 10 positions matching TRBD2. Per the germline V gene, CDR1 is LGHNA and CDR2 is YNFKEQ. CDR3 length equals 17 residues. V dropped 1 base and J dropped 5; count of bases not matched to a gene: 10. The CDR3 protein is CASSQVTASGRAETQYF. In DNA, the CDR3 is TGTGCCAGCAGCCAAGTAACCGCTAGCGGGAGAGCGGAGACCCAGTACTTC.

On this clone: At the DNA level, this CDR3 is encoded by other sequences in the same sample as well. This CDR3 is CASSVGGSSYEQYF. The DNA of the CDR3 is TGTGCCAGCAGCGTAGGCGGGAGTAGCTACGAGCAGTACTTC. The rearrangement links TRBV9 to TRBJ2-7; 7 bases line up with TRBD2. The CDR3 has 14 amino acids. V trimming: 0 bases; J trimming: 3 bases; junction bases outside the gene matches: 3. CDR1 SGDLS and CDR2 YYNGEE come from the germline V gene.

The chain has TRBV5-4 and TRBJ2-2; D gene ambiguous. Germline assignment: CDR1 SGHNT and CDR2 YYREEE (reference sequence). Between the trimmed V and J ends, which lost 0 bases and 3 bases, there was a span of 15 bases. The CDR3 runs 17 residues. As DNA, the CDR3 is TGTGCCAGCAGCTTGGATTTGCGAAGAGACCACACCGGGGAGCTGTTTTTT. Amino acid sequence: CASSLDLRRDHTGELFF.

The V and J genes are TRBV7-2 and TRBJ2-1; the match to TRBD2 covers 9 bases. CDR1 and CDR2 from the germline V gene are SGHTA and FQGNSA. The CDR3 is 16 residues long. J gave up 3 bases and V 2 bases, and 5 bases lay outside the gene matches. This CDR3 reads CASSLLTSGGYNEQFF. CDR3 in DNA: TGTGCCAGCAGCTTATTGACTAGCGGAGGCTACAATGAGCAGTTCTTC.

In its sample, this clone was seen once. The V gene is TRBV29-1, the J gene TRBJ2-1; 9 bases are a match to TRBD1. CDR3 length: 14 residues. Per the germline V gene, CDR1 is SQVTM and CDR2 is ANQGSEA. The V segment lost 3 bases and the J segment 8 bases; nucleotides outside the gene matches: 8. In nucleotides, the CDR3 is TGCAGCGTTGAGGACAGGGGTTTGATCGATGAGCAGTTCTTC. This translates into CSVEDRGLIDEQFF.

The J gene is TRBJ2-7, the V gene TRBV7-9; D possibly corresponds to TRBD2 (6 bases). Germline V gene data show CDR1 as SEHNR and CDR2 as FQNEAQ (reference sequence). V shed 4 bases and J shed 2 bases, with 15 bases lying between them. The CDR3 covers 15 residues. The CDR3: CASSSAGTQPYEQYF. In DNA, the CDR3 is TGTGCCAGCAGCTCGGCGGGGACGCAACCCTACGAGCAGTACTTC.

J is TRBJ2-3 and V is TRBV7-2, with D perhaps given as TRBD1 or TRBD2 (5 bases each). The CDR3 covers 14 residues. Between the trimmed V and J ends, which lost 5 bases and 5 bases, there was a span of 14 bases. Germline V gene lookup returns CDR1 SGHTA and CDR2 FQGNSA. CDR3 sequence: CASSPTRGGDTQYF. For the CDR3, the DNA is TGTGCCAGCAGCCCGACCCGTGGGGGAGATACGCAGTATTTT.

This chain connects TRBV9 to TRBJ1-2; TRBD1 is a possible D gene (5 bases). The V end lost 3 bases, the J end lost 4 bases, and 13 bases lay between the germline ends. The germline V gene has CDR1 SGDLS and CDR2 YYNGEE. The CDR3 consists of 14 residues. In DNA, the CDR3 is TGTGCCAGCAGCGGTCCTGGACACCTCTATGGCTACACCTTC. Its translation: CASSGPGHLYGYTF.

This rearrangement joins TRBV5-1 to TRBJ2-3; either TRBD1 or TRBD2 may fit D (6 bases each). The CDR3 spans 16 residues. Germline V lookup: CDR1 SGHRS, CDR2 YFSETQ. The ends were cut back, 0 bases at V and 2 bases at J, with 13 bases in the middle. In nucleotides, the CDR3 is TGCGCCAGCAGCTTGGCCCTCGGGGGCACCACAGATACGCAGTATTTT. Its protein product is CASSLALGGTTDTQYF.

This chain links TRBV28 with TRBJ2-7; D may be TRBD1 (6 bases). CDR1 and CDR2 from the germline V gene are MDHEN and SYDVKM. The CDR3 has 15 residues. Trimming stripped 6 bases from V and 5 bases from J, with 20 bases between. The CDR3 protein is CASRNLQGYLHEQYF. The CDR3 bases are TGTGCCAGCAGAAATTTACAGGGTTATCTCCACGAGCAGTACTTC.

The chain carries TRBV27 and TRBJ2-7, with D perhaps matching TRBD2 (6 bases). The CDR3 is made up of 14 amino acids. Germline lookup yields CDR1 MNHEY and CDR2 SMNVEV (reference sequence). V was pared by 4 bases and J by 7 bases, with 17 bases between. The CDR3 loop is CASSSGTSPEEQYF. The CDR3 DNA is TGTGCCAGCAGTTCCGGAACTAGCCCTGAGGAGCAGTACTTC.

This clone has only one observation. V usage is TRBV7-9 and J usage is TRBJ2-3, with D uncertain. This CDR3 comprises 19 residues. The germline V gene has CDR1 SEHNR and CDR2 FQNEAQ (reference sequence). Trimming stripped 1 base from V and 0 bases from J, with 20 bases between. CDR3 region: CASSLGGVRGERSTDTQYF. CDR3 sequence (DNA): TGTGCCAGCAGCTTAGGGGGTGTGCGCGGAGAAAGGAGCACAGATACGCAGTATTTT. Combining the CDR3 with reference TRBV7-9 and TRBJ2-3 gives the whole variable domain DTGVSQNPRHKITKRGQNVTFRCDPISEHNRLYWYRQTLGQGPEFLTYFQNEAQLEKSRLLSDRFSAERPKGSFSTLEIQRTEQGDSAMYLCASSLGGVRGERSTDTQYFGPGTRLTVL.

The chain combines TRBV7-9 with TRBJ2-1; no clear D gene. The CDR3 runs to 15 residues. The germline V gene encodes CDR1 SEHNR and CDR2 FQNEAQ (reference sequence). The V end lost 5 bases, the J end lost 6 bases, and 17 bases lay between the germline ends. The CDR3 loop reads CASSRVASSGNEQFF. The CDR3, as DNA: TGTGCCAGCAGCCGGGTGGCTAGTTCCGGCAATGAGCAGTTCTTC.

CDR3 sequence: CASRGAIGELFF. Written as DNA, the CDR3 is TGTGCCAGCCGCGGCGCTATCGGGGAGCTGTTTTTT. The J gene is TRBJ2-2, the V gene TRBV27; no definite D call. V was trimmed by 8 bases and J by 7 bases, leaving 11 bases between them. The CDR3 length is 12 residues. Germline CDR1 and CDR2: MNHEY and SMNVEV (reference sequence).